This TCR beta chain is drawn from a study of T-cell reconstitution after alpha-beta-depleted transplantation in children. A library of TCRbeta sequences, prepared with unique molecular identifiers, was generated. MiXCR was run by TCRdb on the PCR reads, yielding one entry per CDR3 protein. The sample lists about 360,000 distinct CDR3 sequences; about 14% were seen once. This CDR3 spans 17 amino acids. Germline CDR1 SGHRS, CDR2 YFSETQ. V shed 3 bases, J shed 1 base, and the junction held 7 bases outside the gene matches. This clonotype showed up many times. The sequences come from PBMCs, collected from the stem cell graft. The chain employs TRBV5-1 and TRBJ2-2, with TRBD1 matching over 9 bases. The sequence was collected from a human donor who donated a stem cell graft to a child with Fanconi anemia. The CDR3 nucleotides are TGCGCCAGCAGCTCCAAATGGACAGGGGTGAACACCGGGGAGCTGTTTTTT. This codes for CASSSKWTGVNTGELFF.